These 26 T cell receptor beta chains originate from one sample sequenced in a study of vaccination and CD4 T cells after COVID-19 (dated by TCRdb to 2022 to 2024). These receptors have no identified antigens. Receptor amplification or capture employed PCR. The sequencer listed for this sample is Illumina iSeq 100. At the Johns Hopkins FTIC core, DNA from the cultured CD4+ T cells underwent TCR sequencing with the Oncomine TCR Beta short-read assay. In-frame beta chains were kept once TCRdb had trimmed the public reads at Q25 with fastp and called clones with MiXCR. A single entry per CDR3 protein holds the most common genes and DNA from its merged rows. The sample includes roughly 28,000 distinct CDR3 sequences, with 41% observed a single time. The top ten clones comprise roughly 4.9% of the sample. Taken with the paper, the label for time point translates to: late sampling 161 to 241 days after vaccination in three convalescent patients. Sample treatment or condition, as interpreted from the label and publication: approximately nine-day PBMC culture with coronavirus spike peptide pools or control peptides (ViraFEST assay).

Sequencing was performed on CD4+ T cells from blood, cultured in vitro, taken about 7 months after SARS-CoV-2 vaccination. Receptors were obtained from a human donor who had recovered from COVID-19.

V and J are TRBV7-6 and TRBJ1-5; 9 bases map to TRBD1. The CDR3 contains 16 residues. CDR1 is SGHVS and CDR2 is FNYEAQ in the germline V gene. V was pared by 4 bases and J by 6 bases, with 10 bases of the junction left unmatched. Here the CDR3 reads CASSSDRGGGGQPQHF. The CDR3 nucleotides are TGTGCCAGCAGCTCCGACAGGGGGGGCGGGGGTCAGCCCCAGCATTTT.

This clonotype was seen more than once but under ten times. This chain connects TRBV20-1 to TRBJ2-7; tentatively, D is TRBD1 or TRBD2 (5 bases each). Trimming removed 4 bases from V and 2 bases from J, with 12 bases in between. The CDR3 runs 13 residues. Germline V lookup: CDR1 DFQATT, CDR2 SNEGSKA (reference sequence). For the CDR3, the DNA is TGCAGTGCTATACGGGACCGAGCCTACGAGCAGTACTTC. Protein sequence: CSAIRDRAYEQYF.

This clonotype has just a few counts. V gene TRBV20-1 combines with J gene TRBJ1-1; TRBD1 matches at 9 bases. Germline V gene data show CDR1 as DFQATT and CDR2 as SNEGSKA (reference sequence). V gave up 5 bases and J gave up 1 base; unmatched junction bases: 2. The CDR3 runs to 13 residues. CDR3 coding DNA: TGCAGTGCTGGGGACAGGGCGAACACTGAAGCTTTCTTT. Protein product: CSAGDRANTEAFF.

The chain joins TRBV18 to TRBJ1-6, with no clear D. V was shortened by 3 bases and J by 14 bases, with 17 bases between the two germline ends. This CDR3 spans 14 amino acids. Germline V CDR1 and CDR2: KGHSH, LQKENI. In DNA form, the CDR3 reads TGTGCCAGCTCACCCACCCGTGACGGTGAGGCCCTCCACTTT. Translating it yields CASSPTRDGEALHF.

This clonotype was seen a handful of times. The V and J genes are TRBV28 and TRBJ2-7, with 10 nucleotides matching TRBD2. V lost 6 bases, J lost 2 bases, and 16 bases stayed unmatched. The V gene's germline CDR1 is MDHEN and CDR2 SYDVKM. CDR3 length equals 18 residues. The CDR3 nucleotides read TGTGCCAGCAGACATTACCCATTCAAGCGGGAGGGCCCCTACGAGCAGTACTTC. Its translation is CASRHYPFKREGPYEQYF. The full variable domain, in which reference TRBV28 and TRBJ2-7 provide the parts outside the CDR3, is DVKVTQSSRYLVKRTGEKVFLECVQDMDHENMFWYRQDPGLGLRLIYFSYDVKMKEKGDIPEGYSVSREKKERFSLILESASTNQTSMYLCASRHYPFKREGPYEQYFGPGTRLTVT.

This CDR3 reads CASRTRTGLQETQYF. In nucleotides, the CDR3 is TGTGCCAGCAGGACCAGGACAGGACTACAAGAGACCCAGTACTTC. This chain uses TRBV27 with TRBJ2-5; perhaps TRBD1 as D (7 bases). Trimming pared 6 bases from V and 2 bases from J, leaving 16 bases between. CDR1 is MNHEY, CDR2 SMNVEV, per germline (reference sequence). This CDR3 is 15 amino acids long.

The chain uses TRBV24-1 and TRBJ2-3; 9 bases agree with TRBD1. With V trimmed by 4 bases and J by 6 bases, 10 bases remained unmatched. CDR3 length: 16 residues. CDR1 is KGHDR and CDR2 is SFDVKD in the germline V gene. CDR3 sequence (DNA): TGTGCCACCAGTGACCTCCGGGACAGGGACTCTGATACGCAGTATTTT. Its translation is CATSDLRDRDSDTQYF.

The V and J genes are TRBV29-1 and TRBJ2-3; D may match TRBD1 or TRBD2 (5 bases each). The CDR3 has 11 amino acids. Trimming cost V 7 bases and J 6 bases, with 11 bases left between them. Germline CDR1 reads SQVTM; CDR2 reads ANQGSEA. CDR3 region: CSGGKEDTQYF. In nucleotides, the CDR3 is TGCAGCGGGGGGAAGGAGGATACGCAGTATTTT.

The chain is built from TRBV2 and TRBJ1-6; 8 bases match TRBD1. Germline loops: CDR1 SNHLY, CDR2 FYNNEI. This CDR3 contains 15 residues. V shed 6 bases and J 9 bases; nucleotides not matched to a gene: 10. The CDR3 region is CASRGNQGASSPLHF. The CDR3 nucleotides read TGTGCCAGCAGGGGAAACCAGGGGGCTAGTTCACCCCTCCACTTT. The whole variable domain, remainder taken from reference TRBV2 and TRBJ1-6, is EPEVTQTPSHQVTQMGQEVILRCVPISNHLYFYWYRQILGQKVEFLVSFYNNEISEKSEIFDDQFSVERPDGSNFTLKIRSTKLEDSAMYFCASRGNQGASSPLHFGNGTRLTVT.

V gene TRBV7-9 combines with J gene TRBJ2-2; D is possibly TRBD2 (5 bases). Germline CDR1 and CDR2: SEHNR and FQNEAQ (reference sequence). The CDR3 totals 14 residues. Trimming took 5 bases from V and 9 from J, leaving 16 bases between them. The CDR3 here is CASSKDSRGWELFF. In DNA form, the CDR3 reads TGTGCCAGCAGCAAAGATTCAAGAGGGTGGGAGCTGTTTTTT.

The CDR3 is CASSTDRGQSYEQYF. Written as DNA, the CDR3 is TGTGCCAGCAGCACGGACAGGGGCCAATCCTACGAGCAGTACTTC. The chain couples TRBV6-1 to TRBJ2-7; 9 nucleotides line up with TRBD1. Germline loops: CDR1 MNHNS, CDR2 SASEGT. CDR3 length equals 15 residues. The V gene end was trimmed by 6 bases and the J gene end by 1 base; junction bases not matched to a gene: 7.

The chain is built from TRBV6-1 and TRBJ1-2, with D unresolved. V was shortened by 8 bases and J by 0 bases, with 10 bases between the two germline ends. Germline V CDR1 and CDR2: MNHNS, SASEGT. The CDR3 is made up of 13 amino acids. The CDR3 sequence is CASAREANYGYTF. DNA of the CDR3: TGTGCCAGCGCGAGGGAAGCTAACTATGGCTACACCTTC.

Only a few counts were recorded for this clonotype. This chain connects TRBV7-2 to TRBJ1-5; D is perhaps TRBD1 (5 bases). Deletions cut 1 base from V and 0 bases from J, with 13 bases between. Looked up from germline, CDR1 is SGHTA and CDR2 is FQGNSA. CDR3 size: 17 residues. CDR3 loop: CASSLVSSRASNQPQHF. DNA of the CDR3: TGTGCCAGCAGCTTAGTCTCTTCCAGGGCTAGCAATCAGCCCCAGCATTTT. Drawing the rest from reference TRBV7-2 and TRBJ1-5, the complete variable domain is GAGVSQSPSNKVTEKGKDVELRCDPISGHTALYWYRQSLGQGLEFLIYFQGNSAPDKSGLPSDRFSAERTGGSVSTLTIQRTQQEDSAVYLCASSLVSSRASNQPQHFGDGTRLSIL.

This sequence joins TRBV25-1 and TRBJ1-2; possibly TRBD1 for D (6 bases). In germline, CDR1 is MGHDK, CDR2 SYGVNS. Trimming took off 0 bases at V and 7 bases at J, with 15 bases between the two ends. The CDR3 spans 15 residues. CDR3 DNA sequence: TGTGCCAGCAGTGAATACGGGACAATAGTACGTGGCTACACCTTC. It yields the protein CASSEYGTIVRGYTF.

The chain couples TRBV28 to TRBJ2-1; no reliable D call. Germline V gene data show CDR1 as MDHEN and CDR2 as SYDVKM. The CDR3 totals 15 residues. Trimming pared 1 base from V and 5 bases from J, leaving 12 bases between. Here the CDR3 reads CASSLYSPNNNEQFF. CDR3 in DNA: TGTGCCAGCAGTTTATACTCGCCGAATAACAATGAGCAGTTCTTC.

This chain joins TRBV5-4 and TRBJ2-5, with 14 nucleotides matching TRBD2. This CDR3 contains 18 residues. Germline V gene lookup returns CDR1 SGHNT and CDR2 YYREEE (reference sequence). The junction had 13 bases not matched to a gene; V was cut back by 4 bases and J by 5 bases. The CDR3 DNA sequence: TGTGCCAGCAGCCCCGGGACTAGCGGGAGTCTCGGCCAGGAGACCCAGTACTTC. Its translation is CASSPGTSGSLGQETQYF.

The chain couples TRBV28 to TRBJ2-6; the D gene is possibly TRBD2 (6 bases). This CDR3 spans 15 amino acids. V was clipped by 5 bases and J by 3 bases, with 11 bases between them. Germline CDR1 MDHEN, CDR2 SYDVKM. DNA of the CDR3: TGTGCCAGCAGTGGAGGAGGGATTGGGGCCAACGTCCTGACTTTC. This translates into CASSGGGIGANVLTF.

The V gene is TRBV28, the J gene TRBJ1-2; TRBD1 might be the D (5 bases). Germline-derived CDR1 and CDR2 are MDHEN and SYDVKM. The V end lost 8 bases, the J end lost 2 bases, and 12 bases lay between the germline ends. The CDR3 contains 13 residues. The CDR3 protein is CASCGTLNYGYTF. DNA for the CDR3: TGTGCCAGCTGCGGGACCCTCAACTATGGCTACACCTTC.

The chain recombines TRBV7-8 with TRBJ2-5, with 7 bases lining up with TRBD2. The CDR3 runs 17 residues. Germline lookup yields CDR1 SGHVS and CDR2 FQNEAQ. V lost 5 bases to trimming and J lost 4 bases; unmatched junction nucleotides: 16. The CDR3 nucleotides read TGTGCCAGCAGCCCCCCGGAGGGGCCGGGAGGTTTAGAGACCCAGTACTTC. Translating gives CASSPPEGPGGLETQYF. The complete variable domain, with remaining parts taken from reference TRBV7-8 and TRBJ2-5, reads GAGVSQSPRYKVAKRGQDVALRCDPISGHVSLFWYQQALGQGPEFLTYFQNEAQLDKSGLPSDRFFAERPEGSVSTLKIQRTQQEDSAVYLCASSPPEGPGGLETQYFGPGTRLLVL.

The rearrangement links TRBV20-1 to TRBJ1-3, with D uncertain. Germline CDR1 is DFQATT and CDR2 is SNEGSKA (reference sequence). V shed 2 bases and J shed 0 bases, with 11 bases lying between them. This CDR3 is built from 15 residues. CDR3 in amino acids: CSARPQRPSGNTIYF. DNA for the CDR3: TGCAGTGCTAGACCACAGCGACCCTCTGGAAACACCATATATTTT.

For the CDR3, the DNA is TGCAGCATGACTCAAGGGGAGACCCAGTACTTC. Translated, it gives CSMTQGETQYF. V and J are TRBV29-1 and TRBJ2-5; D is uncertain. Germline V gene lookup returns CDR1 SQVTM and CDR2 ANQGSEA. V was clipped by 8 bases and J by 5 bases, with 12 bases between them. The CDR3 contains 11 residues.

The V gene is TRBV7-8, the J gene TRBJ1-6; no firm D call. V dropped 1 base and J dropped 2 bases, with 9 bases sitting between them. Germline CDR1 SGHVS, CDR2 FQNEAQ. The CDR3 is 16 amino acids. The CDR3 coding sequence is TGTGCCAGCAGCTTAGAGGCCCAGGCCTATAATTCACCCCTCCACTTT. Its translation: CASSLEAQAYNSPLHF.

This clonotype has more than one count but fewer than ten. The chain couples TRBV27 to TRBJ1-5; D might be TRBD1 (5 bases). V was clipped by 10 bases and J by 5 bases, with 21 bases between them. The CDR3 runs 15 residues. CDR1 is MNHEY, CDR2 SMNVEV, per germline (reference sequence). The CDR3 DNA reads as TGTGCCACCCGGAAAACCCGGGACGGTTATCAGCCCCAGCATTTT. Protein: CATRKTRDGYQPQHF.

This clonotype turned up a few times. The CDR3 loop is CSAARDYSDETQYF. CDR3 bases: TGCAGTGCGGCCCGGGACTACTCGGACGAGACCCAGTACTTC. This chain joins TRBV20-1 and TRBJ2-5; 7 bases are shared with TRBD2. This CDR3 contains 14 residues. CDR1 is DFQATT, CDR2 SNEGSKA, per germline (reference sequence). Germline trimming cut 6 bases from V and 5 bases from J; bases unmatched to any gene: 12.

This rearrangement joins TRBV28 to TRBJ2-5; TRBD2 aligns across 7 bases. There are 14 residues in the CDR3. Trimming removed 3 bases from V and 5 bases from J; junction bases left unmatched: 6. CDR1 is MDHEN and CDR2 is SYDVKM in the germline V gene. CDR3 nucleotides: TGTGCCAGCAGTTTGGGGGGGGTTCTGGAGACCCAGTACTTC. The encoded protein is CASSLGGVLETQYF.

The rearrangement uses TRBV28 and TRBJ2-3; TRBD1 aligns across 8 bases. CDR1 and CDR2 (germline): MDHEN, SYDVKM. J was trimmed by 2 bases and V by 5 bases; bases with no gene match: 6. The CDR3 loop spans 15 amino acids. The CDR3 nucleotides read TGTGCCAGCAGTCTGGCAGGGGGCCTCACAGATACGCAGTATTTT. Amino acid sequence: CASSLAGGLTDTQYF.